These 8 T cell receptor beta chains originate from one sample sequenced in a study of blood T cell repertoires in COVID-19. Sequencing used immunoSEQ multiplex PCR; TCRdb keeps in-frame clones, though not all of them. The sample shows under 300,000 clones, approximately 85% of them seen only once. The sample was peripheral blood. The origin of the receptors is a man older than 75 with acute or convalescent COVID-19.

In its sample, this clone was seen once. This rearrangement joins TRBV5-1 to TRBJ1-2, with D perhaps matching TRBD1 (5 bases). Germline-derived CDR1 and CDR2 are SGHRS and YFSETQ. The CDR3 is made up of 14 amino acids. Trimming removed 1 base at V and 4 bases at J, with 11 bases between. CDR3 region: CASSLNTGAYGYTF. CDR3 sequence (DNA): TGCGCCAGCAGCTTGAATACAGGAGCCTATGGCTACACCTTC. Full variable domain (missing parts from reference TRBV5-1 and TRBJ1-2): KAGVTQTPRYLIKTRGQQVTLSCSPISGHRSVSWYQQTPGQGLQFLFEYFSETQRNKGNFPGRFSGRQFSNSRSEMNVSTLELGDSALYLCASSLNTGAYGYTFGSGTRLTVV.

V gene TRBV7-3 combines with J gene TRBJ2-3; no clear D gene. Trimming shortened V by 0 bases and J by 6 bases, and 4 bases separated the two germline ends. The CDR3 is 12 residues long. Germline-derived CDR1 and CDR2 are SGHTA and FQGTGA. The CDR3 reads CASSLTRDTQYF. The CDR3, as DNA: TGTGCCAGCAGCTTAACACGGGATACGCAGTATTTT.

J is TRBJ1-1 and V is TRBV19; possibly TRBD1 for D (6 bases). Looked up from germline, CDR1 is LNHDA and CDR2 is SQIVND (reference sequence). This CDR3 region has 14 residues. V was cut by 4 bases and J by 2 bases, with 11 bases left in between. This chain's CDR3 is CASSTQGTNTEAFF. The DNA of the CDR3 is TGTGCCAGTAGTACACAGGGTACCAACACTGAAGCTTTCTTT.

The chain employs TRBV19 and TRBJ2-1, with 7 positions matching TRBD2. This CDR3 has 15 residues. CDR1 is LNHDA, CDR2 SQIVND, per germline (reference sequence). Germline trimming cut 1 base from V and 5 bases from J; bases unmatched to any gene: 5. CDR3 sequence reads: CASSIGLAAHNEQFF. In DNA, the CDR3 is TGTGCCAGTAGTATAGGACTAGCAGCCCACAATGAGCAGTTCTTC.

V usage is TRBV4-2 and J usage is TRBJ2-3, with a tentative D call TRBD2 (5 bases). The CDR3 spans 14 residues. V shed 0 bases and J shed 4 bases, with 8 bases lying between them. Germline values: CDR1 LGHNA, CDR2 YNFKEQ. The CDR3 bases are TGTGCCAGCAGCCAAGAGAAGGGAGCAGATACGCAGTATTTT. Amino acid sequence: CASSQEKGADTQYF.

This rearrangement joins TRBV15 to TRBJ1-2, with a weak D call TRBD1 (5 bases). This CDR3 spans 13 amino acids. Germline V gene lookup returns CDR1 LNHNV and CDR2 YYDKDF (reference sequence). The germline V and J ends were trimmed by 5 bases and 1 base, with 8 bases remaining between them. CDR3 nucleotides: TGTGCCACCAGCCCTGACAGTAACTATGGCTACACCTTC. This encodes CATSPDSNYGYTF.

This chain's CDR3 is CASSIRTTHNEQFF. CDR3 sequence (DNA): TGTGCCAGCAGTATCCGCACTACTCACAATGAGCAGTTCTTC. This rearrangement joins TRBV27 to TRBJ2-1; unclear D gene. V gave up 5 bases and J gave up 5 bases, with 13 bases separating them. This CDR3 contains 14 residues. Germline lookup yields CDR1 MNHEY and CDR2 SMNVEV (reference sequence).

This clone was counted between two and nine times. V gene TRBV18 combines with J gene TRBJ2-7; the D gene is possibly TRBD1 (6 bases). Germline CDR1 KGHSH, CDR2 LQKENI. CDR3 size: 14 residues. V was pared by 0 bases and J by 6 bases, with 12 bases between. In nucleotides, the CDR3 is TGTGCCAGCTCACCACCGATGGCAGGGGCCGAGCAGTACTTC. Its protein is CASSPPMAGAEQYF.